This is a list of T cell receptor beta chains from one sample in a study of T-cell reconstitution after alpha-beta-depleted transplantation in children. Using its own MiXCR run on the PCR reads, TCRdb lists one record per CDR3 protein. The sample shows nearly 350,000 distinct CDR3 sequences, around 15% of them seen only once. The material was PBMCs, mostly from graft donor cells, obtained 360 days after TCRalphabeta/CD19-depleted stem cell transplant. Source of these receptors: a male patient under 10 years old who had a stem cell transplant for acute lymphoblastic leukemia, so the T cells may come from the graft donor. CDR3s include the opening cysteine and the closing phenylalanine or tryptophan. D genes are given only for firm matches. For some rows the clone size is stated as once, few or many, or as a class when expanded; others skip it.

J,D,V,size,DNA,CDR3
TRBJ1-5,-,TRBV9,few,TGTGCCAGCAGCCTTGCAGGGGTTGGTCAGCCCCAGCATTTT,CASSLAGVGQPQHF
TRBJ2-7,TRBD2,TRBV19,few,TGTGCCAGTAGTACCCGTGGCGGGAGCGCCGCGTACGAGCAGTACTTC,CASSTRGGSAAYEQYF
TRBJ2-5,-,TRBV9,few,TGTGCCAGCAGCGCCGAACAGGGTCAACAAGAGACCCAGTACTTC,CASSAEQGQQETQYF
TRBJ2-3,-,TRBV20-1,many,TGCAGTGCTAGGGAATCGGCCCTCACAGATACGCAGTATTTT,CSARESALTDTQYF
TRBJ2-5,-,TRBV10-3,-,TGTGCCATCAGTGAGTCCTACGGACTATCCAAAGAGACCCAGTACTTC,CAISESYGLSKETQYF
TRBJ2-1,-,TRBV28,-,TGTGCCAGCAGTTCCTTTAAAGGACAGTCCAGTTACAATGAGCAGTTCTTC,CASSSFKGQSSYNEQFF
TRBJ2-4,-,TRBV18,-,TGTGCCAGCTCACCACTGCGCCGTATGGACCCAAAGCCAAAAACAGGGCGTAACATTCAGTACTTC,CASSPLRRMDPKPKTGRNIQYF
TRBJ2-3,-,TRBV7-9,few,TGTGCCAGCAGCTTAGCGTTCGGAGCATGGGGCACAGATACGCAGTATTTT,CASSLAFGAWGTDTQYF
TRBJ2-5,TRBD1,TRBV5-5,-,TGTGCCAGCAGCACCTGGGACAGCCTCCAAGAGACCCAGTACTTC,CASSTWDSLQETQYF
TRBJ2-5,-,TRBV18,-,TGTGCCAGCTCAGGCCAGGGTGATCAAGAGACCCAGTACTTC,CASSGQGDQETQYF
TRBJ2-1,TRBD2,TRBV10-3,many,TGTGCCATCAGTGAAGGACTAGCGGACAATGAGCAGTTCTTC,CAISEGLADNEQFF
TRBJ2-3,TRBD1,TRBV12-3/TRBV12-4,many,TGTGCCAGCAGCCCAGGGGGCGCGGGGACAGATACGCAGTATTTT,CASSPGGAGTDTQYF
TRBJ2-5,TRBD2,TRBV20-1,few,TGCAGTGCTAGCCGATGGGAGGGGATGGGAGAGACCCAGTACTTC,CSASRWEGMGETQYF
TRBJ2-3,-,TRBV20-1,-,TGCAGCACGCAGAACGCCTATCTAGCGACAGATACGCAGTATTTT,CSTQNAYLATDTQYF
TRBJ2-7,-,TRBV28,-,TGTGCCAGCTCAAGCGGTCCAAGGTTAACTAACTACGAGCAGTACTTC,CASSSGPRLTNYEQYF
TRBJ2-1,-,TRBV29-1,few,TGCAGCGTCCCAGAACCGGGGTCCTCCTACAATGAGCAGTTCTTC,CSVPEPGSSYNEQFF
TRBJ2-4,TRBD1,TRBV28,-,TGTGCCAGCAGTTTATTCCGGACAGGGGTTTTCAAAAACATTCAGTACTTC,CASSLFRTGVFKNIQYF
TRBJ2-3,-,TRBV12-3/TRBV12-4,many,TGTGCCAGCCGCACCACAGATACGCAGTATTTT,CASRTTDTQYF
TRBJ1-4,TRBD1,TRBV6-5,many,TGTGCCAGCAGTTACATTCAGGGGGACGAAAAACTGTTTTTT,CASSYIQGDEKLFF
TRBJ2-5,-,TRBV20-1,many,TGCAGTGCTAGAGATGCCGGCGGGCTGGAGACCCAGTACTTC,CSARDAGGLETQYF
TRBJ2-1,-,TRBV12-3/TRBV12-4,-,TGTGCCAGCAGTTTAGCTTACCTGGGAGGGGGACTCAATGAGCAGTTCTTC,CASSLAYLGGGLNEQFF
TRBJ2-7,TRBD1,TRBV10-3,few,TGTGCCATCAGGGGGATGACAGGGGGCGGCTCCTACGAGCAGTACTTC,CAIRGMTGGGSYEQYF
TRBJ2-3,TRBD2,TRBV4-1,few,TGCGCCAGCAAGCCAAGTGCTAGCGGGAGCACAGATACGCAGTATTTT,CASKPSASGSTDTQYF
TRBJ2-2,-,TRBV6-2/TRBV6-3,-,TGTGCCAGCAGTCGGACCTCCACCGGGGAGCTGTTTTTT,CASSRTSTGELFF
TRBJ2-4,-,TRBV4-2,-,TGTGCCAGCAGCCAAGTGGCCCTCGCCAAAAACATTCAGTACTTC,CASSQVALAKNIQYF
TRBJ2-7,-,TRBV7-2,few,TGTGCCAGCAGCTTATGGGACGGGACTCAAAGCTCCTACGAGCAGTACTTC,CASSLWDGTQSSYEQYF